This T cell receptor (beta chain) came from a study of long-term antiretroviral therapy in people with HIV. Study information: The 2015 immediate-ART recommendation was preceded by the earliest samples by about a decade. Findings of the study overall: Clonal populations expanded prior to ART predominated within the repertoire at all time points. HIV repertoires spanned tighter CDR3 length ranges than controls did.

With survey level as its setting, the immunoSEQ assay was v3.0. Generated by immunoSEQ multiplex PCR, the TCRdb table keeps only in-frame clones and is missing some. Of approximately 26,000 clones listed, about nine tenths are singletons. This CDR3 has 14 residues. Turning to this clone: What it binds is unknown.

The V gene is TRBV21-1, the J gene TRBJ1-4; the D call TRBD1 from the table was never checked on the DNA. TRBV21-1 is noted as a pseudogene. Sequencing used unsorted PBMCs, obtained 3.1 years after starting antiretroviral therapy. This TCR was sampled from a man between 18 and 35 years old with HIV. CDR3 DNA: TGTGCCAGCAGCACACAGGGGGATGATGAAAAACTGTTTTTT. Translating it yields CASSTQGDDEKLFF.